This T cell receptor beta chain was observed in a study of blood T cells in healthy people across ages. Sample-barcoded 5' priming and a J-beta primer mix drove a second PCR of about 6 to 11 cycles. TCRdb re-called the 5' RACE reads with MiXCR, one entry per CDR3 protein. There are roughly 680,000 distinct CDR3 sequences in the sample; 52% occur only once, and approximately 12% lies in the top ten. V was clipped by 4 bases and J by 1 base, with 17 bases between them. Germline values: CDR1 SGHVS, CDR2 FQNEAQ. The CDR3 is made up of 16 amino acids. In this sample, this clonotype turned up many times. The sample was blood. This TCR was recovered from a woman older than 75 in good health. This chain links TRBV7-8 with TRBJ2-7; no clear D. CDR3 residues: CASSSRGYVTSYEQYF. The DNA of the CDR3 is TGTGCCAGCAGCTCCCGTGGGTACGTGACTTCCTACGAGCAGTACTTC. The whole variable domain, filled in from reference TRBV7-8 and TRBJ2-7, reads GAGVSQSPRYKVAKRGQDVALRCDPISGHVSLFWYQQALGQGPEFLTYFQNEAQLDKSGLPSDRFFAERPEGSVSTLKIQRTQQEDSAVYLCASSSRGYVTSYEQYFGPGTRLTVT.